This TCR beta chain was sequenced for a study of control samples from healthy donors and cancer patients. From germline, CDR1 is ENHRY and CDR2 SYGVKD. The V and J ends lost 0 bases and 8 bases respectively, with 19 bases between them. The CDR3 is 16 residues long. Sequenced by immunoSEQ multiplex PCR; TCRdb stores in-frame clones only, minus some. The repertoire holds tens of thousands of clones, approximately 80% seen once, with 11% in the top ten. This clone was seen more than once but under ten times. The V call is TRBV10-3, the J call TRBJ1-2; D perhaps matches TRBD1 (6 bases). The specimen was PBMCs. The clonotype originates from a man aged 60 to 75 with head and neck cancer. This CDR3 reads CAISESALGRGGGYTF. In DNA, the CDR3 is TGTGCCATCAGTGAGTCGGCTTTGGGCAGGGGCGGAGGCTACACCTTC.